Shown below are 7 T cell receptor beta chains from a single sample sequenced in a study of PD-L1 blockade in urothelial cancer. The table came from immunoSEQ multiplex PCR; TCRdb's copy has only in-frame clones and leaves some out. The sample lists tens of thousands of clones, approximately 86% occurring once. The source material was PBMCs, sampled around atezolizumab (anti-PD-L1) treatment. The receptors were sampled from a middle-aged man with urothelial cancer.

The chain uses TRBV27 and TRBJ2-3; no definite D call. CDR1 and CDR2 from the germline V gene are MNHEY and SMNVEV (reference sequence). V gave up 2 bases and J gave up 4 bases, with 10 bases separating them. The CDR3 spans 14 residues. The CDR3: CASSLTVAPDTQYF. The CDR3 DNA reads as TGTGCCAGCAGTTTAACGGTAGCACCAGATACGCAGTATTTT.

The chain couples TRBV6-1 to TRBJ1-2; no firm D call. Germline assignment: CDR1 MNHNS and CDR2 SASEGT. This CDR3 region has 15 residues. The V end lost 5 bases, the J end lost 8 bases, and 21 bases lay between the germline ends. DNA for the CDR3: TGTGCCAGCAGTTCTGGAACGCCCTCCTCGGGGGGCTACACCTTC. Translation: CASSSGTPSSGGYTF.

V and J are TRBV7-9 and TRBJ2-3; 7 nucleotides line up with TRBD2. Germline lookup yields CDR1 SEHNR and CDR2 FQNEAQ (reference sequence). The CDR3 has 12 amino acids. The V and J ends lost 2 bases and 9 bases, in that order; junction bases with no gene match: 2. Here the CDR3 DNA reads TGTGCCAGCAGCTTACTGGGGGGGACGCAGTATTTT. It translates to CASSLLGGTQYF.

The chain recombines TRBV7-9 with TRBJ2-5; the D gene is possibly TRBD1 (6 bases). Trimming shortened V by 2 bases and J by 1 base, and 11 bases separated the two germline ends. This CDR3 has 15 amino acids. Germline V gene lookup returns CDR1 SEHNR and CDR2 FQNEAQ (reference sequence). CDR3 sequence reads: CASSLRQGFQETQYF. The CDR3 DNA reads TGTGCCAGCAGCTTACGTCAGGGGTTCCAAGAGACCCAGTACTTC.

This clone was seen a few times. CDR3 in DNA: TGTGCCACCCGGGCGGGGGGAGTTGGCTACACCTTC. This codes for CATRAGGVGYTF. The rearrangement joins TRBV10-3 to TRBJ1-2, with a tentative D call TRBD1 (5 bases). Trimming took off 10 bases at V and 7 bases at J, with 16 bases between the two ends. The CDR3 has 12 amino acids. CDR1 ENHRY and CDR2 SYGVKD come from the germline V gene.

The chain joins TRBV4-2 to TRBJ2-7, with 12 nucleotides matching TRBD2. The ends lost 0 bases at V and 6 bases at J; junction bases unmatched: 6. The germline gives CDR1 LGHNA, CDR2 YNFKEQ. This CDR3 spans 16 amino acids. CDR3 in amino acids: CASSQDASGGAAEQYF. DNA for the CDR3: TGTGCCAGCAGCCAAGATGCTAGCGGGGGGGCCGCCGAGCAGTACTTC.

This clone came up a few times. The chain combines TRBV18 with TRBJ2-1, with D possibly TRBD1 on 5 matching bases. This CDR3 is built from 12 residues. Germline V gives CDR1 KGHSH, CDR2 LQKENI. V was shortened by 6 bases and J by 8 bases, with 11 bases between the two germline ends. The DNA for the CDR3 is TGTGCCAGCTCCCCTCTAGGGGATGAGCAGTTCTTC. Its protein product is CASSPLGDEQFF.